What follows describes a single T cell receptor (beta chain). This sample is part of a study of CD8 T cells in Susac syndrome. Germline assignment: CDR1 MGHDK and CDR2 SYGVNS. V dropped 4 bases and J dropped 4 bases, with 4 bases sitting between them. The CDR3 sequence is 11 residues long. Peripheral blood CD8+ and CD4+ T cells were profiled by TCR beta sequencing. Healthy donors matched for age and sex were used as controls. Negative isolation was used for CD8+ and CD4+ T cells, and FACS enrichment was applied to TEMRA cells. With random hexamers, about 0.45 to 1 ug RNA was reverse transcribed. Across 54 Vbeta and 13 Jbeta, TCR beta CDR3 was amplified with immunoSEQ multiplex PCR. TCRdb re-analysed the immunoSEQ multiplex PCR reads in MiXCR, keeping a single row per CDR3 protein. This table has roughly 190,000 distinct CDR3 sequences, roughly 92% appearing once.

Sequenced: CD4+ T cells from PBMCs. The rearrangement uses TRBV25-1 and TRBJ2-5; D call uncertain. This clonotype originated in a human donor in good health. The CDR3 loop is CASSGGETQYF. As DNA, the CDR3 is TGTGCCAGCAGTGGGGGAGAGACCCAGTACTTC.